A single sample gave rise to the 19 T cell receptor beta chains below, sequenced in a study of shared clonotypes between healthy human individuals. Some clones are missing from TCRdb's copy, which holds only in-frame ones; the method was immunoSEQ multiplex PCR. This table holds 2.3 million or so clones, approximately 93% found once. The sample consisted of naive CD4+ T cells from PBMCs. As for subset: CD45RA+ positively selected. The receptors come from a man younger than 35 in good health. Some clones in this sample may be carry-over from other donors' samples.

V usage is TRBV7-9 and J usage is TRBJ2-1, with 9 bases fitting TRBD2. Germline V gene lookup returns CDR1 SEHNR and CDR2 FQNEAQ (reference sequence). The CDR3 contains 15 residues. J lost 9 bases, V lost 1 base, and 7 bases had no gene match. CDR3 loop: CASSLVQRGAVEQFF. The CDR3 DNA sequence: TGTGCCAGCAGCTTAGTACAGCGGGGGGCGGTTGAGCAGTTCTTC. Full variable domain (outside the CDR3, taken from reference TRBV7-9 and TRBJ2-1): DTGVSQNPRHKITKRGQNVTFRCDPISEHNRLYWYRQTLGQGPEFLTYFQNEAQLEKSRLLSDRFSAERPKGSFSTLEIQRTEQGDSAMYLCASSLVQRGAVEQFFGPGTRLTVL.

This rearrangement joins TRBV7-3 to TRBJ2-1, with 7 positions matching TRBD2. V shed 5 bases and J 7 bases; nucleotides not matched to a gene: 5. The CDR3 runs 13 residues. The germline gives CDR1 SGHTA, CDR2 FQGTGA. The CDR3 nucleotides read TGTGCCAGCAGCAAGGGACTAATAAATGAGCAGTTCTTC. It translates to CASSKGLINEQFF.

This chain joins TRBV7-3 and TRBJ2-3, with a possible D match to TRBD2 (6 bases). CDR1 and CDR2 (germline): SGHTA, FQGTGA. This CDR3 region has 16 residues. With 4 bases removed from V and 0 bases from J, the gap between germline ends came to 14 bases. CDR3 DNA sequence: TGTGCCAGCAGCTCCCCCCCCGGGAGAAGCACAGATACGCAGTATTTT. Translated: CASSSPPGRSTDTQYF. The complete variable domain, with remaining parts taken from reference TRBV7-3 and TRBJ2-3, reads GAGVSQTPSNKVTEKGKYVELRCDPISGHTALYWYRQSLGQGPEFLIYFQGTGAADDSGLPNDRFFAVRPEGSVSTLKIQRTERGDSAVYLCASSSPPGRSTDTQYFGPGTRLTVL.

The chain carries TRBV6-5 and TRBJ1-1; D is unclear. From germline, CDR1 is MNHEY and CDR2 SVGAGI. V gave up 0 bases and J gave up 0 bases, with 5 bases separating them. CDR3 length: 14 residues. The CDR3 DNA reads as TGTGCCAGCAGTTACTCGATCATGAACACTGAAGCTTTCTTT. Protein product: CASSYSIMNTEAFF.

This clone appeared a single time. The chain carries TRBV11-2 and TRBJ2-3; no clear D gene. The CDR3 length is 15 residues. Looked up from germline, CDR1 is SGHAT and CDR2 is FQNNGV. V lost 1 base and J 0 bases, leaving 8 bases between the germline ends. The DNA for the CDR3 is TGTGCCAGCAGCTTAGCTGGCTCTAGCACAGATACGCAGTATTTT. Its translation is CASSLAGSSTDTQYF.

Only a few counts were recorded for this clone. V gene TRBV7-9 combines with J gene TRBJ1-1; TRBD1 matches at 9 bases. The CDR3 has 14 residues. Germline V CDR1 and CDR2: SEHNR, FQNEAQ (reference sequence). V was clipped by 6 bases and J by 0 bases; unmatched bases: 2. CDR3 sequence: CASSGQGLNTEAFF. The CDR3, as DNA: TGTGCCAGCAGTGGACAGGGGCTGAACACTGAAGCTTTCTTT.

The chain has TRBV19 and TRBJ2-2; 9 bases map to TRBD2. Germline trimming cut 8 bases from V and 3 bases from J; bases unmatched to any gene: 7. The germline V gene has CDR1 LNHDA and CDR2 SQIVND (reference sequence). This CDR3 contains 15 residues. The CDR3 nucleotides read TGTGCCAGTCACAATAGCGGGAGTCACACCGGGGAGCTGTTTTTT. Translated, it gives CASHNSGSHTGELFF.

In regard to this clone: Additional DNA sequences in this sample encode the identical CDR3. The rearrangement uses TRBV9 and TRBJ1-3, with D perhaps TRBD1 (5 bases). Deletions cut 0 bases from V and 5 bases from J, with 6 bases between. Germline V gives CDR1 SGDLS, CDR2 YYNGEE. This CDR3 is 13 amino acids long. DNA for the CDR3: TGTGCCAGCAGCGTAGAGGGGAGAAACACCATATATTTT. This sequence encodes CASSVEGRNTIYF.

The chain has TRBV28 and TRBJ2-1; 9 nucleotides align to TRBD2. The CDR3 covers 17 residues. Germline trimming cut 1 base from V and 6 bases from J; bases unmatched to any gene: 10. Per the germline V gene, CDR1 is MDHEN and CDR2 is SYDVKM. The CDR3 bases are TGTGCCAGCAGTTTATATCCGGCGGGAGGGCCCTCCAATGAGCAGTTCTTC. It codes for CASSLYPAGGPSNEQFF. Looking up the rest from reference TRBV28 and TRBJ2-1 gives the full variable domain: DVKVTQSSRYLVKRTGEKVFLECVQDMDHENMFWYRQDPGLGLRLIYFSYDVKMKEKGDIPEGYSVSREKKERFSLILESASTNQTSMYLCASSLYPAGGPSNEQFFGPGTRLTVL.

The table lists this clone with a count of one. The CDR3 spells CATPVGQGNYGYTF. Here the CDR3 DNA reads TGTGCCACCCCCGTTGGACAGGGGAACTATGGCTACACCTTC. The chain uses TRBV28 and TRBJ1-2; 9 nucleotides line up with TRBD1. V was pared by 10 bases and J by 2 bases, with 8 bases of the junction left unmatched. Germline CDR1 reads MDHEN; CDR2 reads SYDVKM. The CDR3 is 14 residues long.

The rearrangement uses TRBV7-2 and TRBJ2-7; 7 bases match TRBD2. Germline V lookup: CDR1 SGHTA, CDR2 FQGNSA. The CDR3 is 15 amino acids. V lost 2 bases, J lost 2 bases, and 6 bases stayed unmatched. CDR3 amino acids: CASSLLASGTYEQYF. In DNA form, the CDR3 reads TGTGCCAGCAGCTTATTGGCTAGCGGCACCTACGAGCAGTACTTC.

The rearrangement joins TRBV7-6 to TRBJ2-2; possibly TRBD2 for D (6 bases). Trimming cost V 3 bases and J 0 bases, with 14 bases left between them. Germline-derived CDR1 and CDR2 are SGHVS and FNYEAQ. The CDR3 contains 17 residues. The chain's CDR3 is CASSFRGGLTNTGELFF. The CDR3 DNA sequence: TGTGCCAGCAGCTTCCGTGGGGGGTTAACGAACACCGGGGAGCTGTTTTTT.

The chain employs TRBV10-3 and TRBJ1-1, with D maybe TRBD1 (6 bases). The V and J ends lost 10 bases and 6 bases respectively, with 18 bases between them. Germline V gene data show CDR1 as ENHRY and CDR2 as SYGVKD. CDR3 length equals 13 residues. The CDR3, as DNA: TGTGCCACCACCGGCTCCAGGGGTGCTGAAGCTTTCTTT. Its translation: CATTGSRGAEAFF.

This clone was detected only a few times. Other DNA sequences of this sample code for an identical CDR3. The rearrangement joins TRBV28 to TRBJ1-1; D ambiguous. With 1 base removed from V and 5 bases from J, the gap between germline ends came to 2 bases. This CDR3 has 11 amino acids. Germline CDR1 and CDR2: MDHEN and SYDVKM. The CDR3 sequence: CASSLLTEAFF. The CDR3 DNA follows: TGTGCCAGCAGTTTATTGACTGAAGCTTTCTTT.

The chain couples TRBV28 to TRBJ2-5, with a possible D match to TRBD2 (6 bases). Germline CDR1 MDHEN, CDR2 SYDVKM. V was shortened by 4 bases and J by 4 bases, with 13 bases between the two germline ends. The CDR3 runs 14 residues. The chain's CDR3 is CASSSSGVRETQYF. The DNA for the CDR3 is TGTGCCAGCAGTTCCTCGGGGGTACGAGAGACCCAGTACTTC.

The chain links TRBV19 to TRBJ2-2; perhaps TRBD1 as D (6 bases). Germline CDR1 reads LNHDA; CDR2 reads SQIVND (reference sequence). The ends were cut back, 9 bases at V and 0 bases at J, with 11 bases in the middle. This CDR3 contains 14 residues. The DNA of the CDR3 is TGTGCCAGCTTGGACAGTTCGAACACCGGGGAGCTGTTTTTT. Protein product: CASLDSSNTGELFF.

This clone showed up just once. The gene calls are TRBV9 and TRBJ1-3; D not resolved. Looked up from germline, CDR1 is SGDLS and CDR2 is YYNGEE. The ends were cut back, 0 bases at V and 0 bases at J, with 10 bases in the middle. The CDR3 loop spans 16 amino acids. As DNA, the CDR3 is TGTGCCAGCAGCGTAGGAGCGGGGAGCTCTGGAAACACCATATATTTT. Protein product: CASSVGAGSSGNTIYF. The full variable domain, with the rest looked up from reference TRBV9 and TRBJ1-3, is DSGVTQTPKHLITATGQRVTLRCSPRSGDLSVYWYQQSLDQGLQFLIQYYNGEERAKGNILERFSAQQFPDLHSELNLSSLELGDSALYFCASSVGAGSSGNTIYFGEGSWLTVV.

This chain connects TRBV4-2 to TRBJ2-1, with unresolved D. There are 12 residues in the CDR3. Germline V gene lookup returns CDR1 LGHNA and CDR2 YNFKEQ. Trimming removed 1 base at V and 7 bases at J, with 5 bases between. CDR3 in amino acids: CASSQATNEQFF. CDR3 nucleotides: TGTGCCAGCAGCCAAGCTACGAATGAGCAGTTCTTC.

The V gene is TRBV7-2, the J gene TRBJ2-3, with TRBD2 matching 11 bases. V was pared by 4 bases and J by 5 bases, with 5 bases of the junction left unmatched. Germline loops: CDR1 SGHTA, CDR2 FQGNSA. This CDR3 contains 15 residues. The CDR3 DNA reads as TGTGCCAGCAGCTCACTAGCGGGAGTCGTAGATACGCAGTATTTT. This gives the protein CASSSLAGVVDTQYF.